A selection of T cell receptor beta chains follows, all from one sample in a study of T cell responses to AZD1222 COVID-19 vaccine. Using immunoSEQ multiplex PCR, the repertoire was profiled, and TCRdb retains in-frame clones only, with some absent. Found here are approximately 150,000 clones, around 88% of them singletons; the top ten hold around 2%. Source: peripheral blood, taken on day 0 of AZD1222 vaccination. These receptors were taken from an adult in good health. Both conserved end residues are part of each CDR3. A D gene is named only where the DNA matches it firmly. Clone size is not always given. Where it is, it says once, few, many or a class for expanded clones.

CDR3 length	D gene	V gene	J gene	clone size	CDR3 protein	CDR3 DNA
13	.	TRBV3-1/TRBV3-2	TRBJ1-1	.	CASIGGRWTEAFF	TGTGCCAGCATAGGGGGGAGGTGGACTGAAGCTTTCTTT
13	.	TRBV5-1	TRBJ1-1	.	CASLGQPNTEAFF	TGCGCCAGCCTCGGACAGCCGAACACTGAAGCTTTCTTT
14	.	TRBV4-3	TRBJ2-7	.	CASSQDEGRYEQYF	TGCGCCAGCAGCCAAGATGAGGGGCGGTACGAGCAGTACTTC
16	TRBD2	TRBV5-1	TRBJ2-3	.	CASSLAAGGHRDTQYF	TGCGCCAGCAGCTTGGCGGCGGGAGGGCATAGAGATACGCAGTATTTT
16	TRBD1	TRBV30	TRBJ2-5	.	CAWSQNTPGGRETQYF	TGTGCCTGGAGTCAAAATACCCCAGGGGGCCGAGAGACCCAGTACTTC
13	TRBD2	TRBV18	TRBJ2-7	.	CASSPPTGGEQYF	TGTGCCAGCTCACCACCGACGGGGGGGGAGCAGTACTTC
14	.	TRBV6-6	TRBJ2-3	.	CASKRDRDTDTQYF	TGTGCCAGCAAGAGGGACCGCGACACAGATACGCAGTATTTT
15	.	TRBV19	TRBJ1-5	.	CATHRRQGSNQPQHF	TGTGCCACCCACAGACGGCAGGGTAGCAATCAGCCCCAGCATTTT
15	.	TRBV6-2/TRBV6-3	TRBJ1-5	.	CASSYSGVSHQPQHF	TGTGCCAGCAGTTACTCGGGGGTATCGCATCAGCCCCAGCATTTT
13	.	TRBV19	TRBJ1-5	.	CASSILRGQPQHF	TGTGCCAGTAGTATTCTCCGGGGTCAGCCCCAGCATTTT
17	TRBD2	TRBV7-2	TRBJ2-2	.	CASSLEGGRVRTGELFF	TGTGCCAGCAGCTTAGAGGGCGGGAGGGTGAGGACCGGGGAGCTGTTTTTT
16	.	TRBV19	TRBJ2-2	.	CASSIRQPIRAGELFF	TGTGCCAGTAGTATACGACAGCCCATCAGGGCCGGGGAGCTGTTTTTT
13	.	TRBV30	TRBJ1-1	.	CAWNEEVNTEAFF	TGTGCCTGGAACGAGGAGGTAAACACTGAAGCTTTCTTT
13	.	TRBV15	TRBJ1-1	once	CATSPRENTEAFF	TGTGCCACCAGCCCTCGGGAGAACACTGAAGCTTTCTTT
15	TRBD2	TRBV29-1	TRBJ2-1	.	CSAGERGVQYNEQFF	TGCAGCGCGGGGGAGCGGGGCGTGCAGTACAATGAGCAGTTCTTC